This entry concerns a single T cell receptor (beta chain). Measured with immunoSEQ multiplex PCR; TCRdb has only the in-frame clones, and not every one. Of approximately 170,000 clones in the sample, approximately 90% were seen once. This sample is part of a study of blood T cell repertoires in COVID-19. For the study at large: COVID-19 samples from acute and convalescent phases originated in the United States, Italy and Spain.

Germline values: CDR1 LGHNT, CDR2 FRNRAP. V was cut by 7 bases and J by 7 bases, with 13 bases left in between. This CDR3 contains 12 residues. The chain recombines TRBV12-5 with TRBJ1-1, with a tentative D call TRBD1 (5 bases). Sample: peripheral blood. The origin of this receptor is a woman older than 75 in a cohort sampled during active or convalescent COVID-19. For the CDR3, the DNA is TGTGCTAGTGACACCACAGGTTTTGAAGCTTTCTTT. Translating it yields CASDTTGFEAFF.